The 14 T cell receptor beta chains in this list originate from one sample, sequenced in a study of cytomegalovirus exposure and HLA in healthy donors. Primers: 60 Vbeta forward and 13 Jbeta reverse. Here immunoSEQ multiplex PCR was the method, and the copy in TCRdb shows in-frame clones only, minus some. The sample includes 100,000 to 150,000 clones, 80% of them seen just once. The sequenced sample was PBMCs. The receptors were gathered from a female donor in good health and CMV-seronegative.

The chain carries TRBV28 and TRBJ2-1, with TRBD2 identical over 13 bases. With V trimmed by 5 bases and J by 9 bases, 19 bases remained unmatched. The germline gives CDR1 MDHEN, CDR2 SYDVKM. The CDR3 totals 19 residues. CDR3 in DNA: TGTGCCAGCAGTGGGACTAGCGGGATCTTAGAACGGGTTGAGGGTGAGCAGTTCTTC. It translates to CASSGTSGILERVEGEQFF.

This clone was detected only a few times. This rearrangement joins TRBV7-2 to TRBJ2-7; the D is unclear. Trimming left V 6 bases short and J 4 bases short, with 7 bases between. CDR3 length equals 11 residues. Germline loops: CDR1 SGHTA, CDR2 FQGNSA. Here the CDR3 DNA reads TGTGCCAGCAGTGATCGGTACGAGCAGTACTTC. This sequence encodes CASSDRYEQYF.

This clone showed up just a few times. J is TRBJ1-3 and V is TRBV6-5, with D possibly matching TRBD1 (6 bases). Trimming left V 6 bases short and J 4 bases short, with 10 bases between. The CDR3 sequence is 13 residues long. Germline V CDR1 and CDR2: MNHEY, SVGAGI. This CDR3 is CASSLQGGNTIYF. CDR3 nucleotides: TGTGCCAGCAGCCTACAGGGAGGAAACACCATATATTTT.

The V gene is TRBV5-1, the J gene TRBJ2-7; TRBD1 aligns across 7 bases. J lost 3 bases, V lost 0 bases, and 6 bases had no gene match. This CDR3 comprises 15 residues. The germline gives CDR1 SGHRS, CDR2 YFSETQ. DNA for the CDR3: TGCGCCAGCAGCTTGGACCGGGACAGCCACTACGAGCAGTACTTC. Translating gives CASSLDRDSHYEQYF.

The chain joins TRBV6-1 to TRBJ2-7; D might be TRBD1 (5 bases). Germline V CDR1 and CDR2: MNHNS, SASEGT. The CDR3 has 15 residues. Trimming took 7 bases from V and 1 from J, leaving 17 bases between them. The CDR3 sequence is CASTAWQGVSYEQYF. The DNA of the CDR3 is TGTGCCAGCACCGCTTGGCAGGGCGTTTCCTACGAGCAGTACTTC.

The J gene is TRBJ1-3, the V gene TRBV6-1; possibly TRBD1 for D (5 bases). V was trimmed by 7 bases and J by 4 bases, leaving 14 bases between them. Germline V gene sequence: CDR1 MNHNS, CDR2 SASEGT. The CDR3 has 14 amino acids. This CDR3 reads CASIGRGSGNTIYF. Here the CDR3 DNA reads TGTGCCAGCATCGGTAGGGGCTCCGGAAACACCATATATTTT.

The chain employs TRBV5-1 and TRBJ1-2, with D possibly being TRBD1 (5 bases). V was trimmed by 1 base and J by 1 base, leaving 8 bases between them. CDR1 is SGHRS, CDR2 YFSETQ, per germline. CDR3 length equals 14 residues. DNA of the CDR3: TGCGCCAGCAGCTTGATAGGGGTTAACTATGGCTACACCTTC. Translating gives CASSLIGVNYGYTF.

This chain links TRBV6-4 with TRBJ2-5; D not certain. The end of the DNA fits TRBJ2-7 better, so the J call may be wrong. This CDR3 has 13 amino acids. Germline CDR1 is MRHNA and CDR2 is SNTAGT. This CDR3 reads CASSEQPTYEQYF. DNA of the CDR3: TGTGCCAGCAGTGAACAGCCTACCTACGAGCAGTACTTC.

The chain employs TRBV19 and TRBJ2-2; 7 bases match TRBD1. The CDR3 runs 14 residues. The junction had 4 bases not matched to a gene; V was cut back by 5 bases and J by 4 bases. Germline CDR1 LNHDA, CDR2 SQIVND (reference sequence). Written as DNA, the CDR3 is TGTGCCAGTAGTTTACAGGGGCTCACCGGGGAGCTGTTTTTT. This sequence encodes CASSLQGLTGELFF.

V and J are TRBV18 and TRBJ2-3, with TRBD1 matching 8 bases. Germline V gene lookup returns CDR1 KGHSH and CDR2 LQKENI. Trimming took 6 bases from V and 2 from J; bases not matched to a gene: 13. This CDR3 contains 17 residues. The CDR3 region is CASSPRGRVAYTDTQYF. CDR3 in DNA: TGTGCCAGCTCGCCCAGGGGGCGCGTCGCTTACACAGATACGCAGTATTTT.

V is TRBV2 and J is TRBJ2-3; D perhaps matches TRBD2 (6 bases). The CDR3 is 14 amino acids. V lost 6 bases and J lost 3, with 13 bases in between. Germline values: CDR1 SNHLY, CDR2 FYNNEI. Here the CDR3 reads CASRRRGITDTQYF. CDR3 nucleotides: TGTGCCAGCAGACGGAGGGGAATAACAGATACGCAGTATTTT.

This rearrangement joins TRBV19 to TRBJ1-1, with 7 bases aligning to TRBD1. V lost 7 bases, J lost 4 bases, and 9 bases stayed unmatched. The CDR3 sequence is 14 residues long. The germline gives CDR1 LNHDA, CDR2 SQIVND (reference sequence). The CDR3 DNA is TGTGCCAGTACCACCAACAGGGGAAGCACTGAAGCTTTCTTT. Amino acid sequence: CASTTNRGSTEAFF.

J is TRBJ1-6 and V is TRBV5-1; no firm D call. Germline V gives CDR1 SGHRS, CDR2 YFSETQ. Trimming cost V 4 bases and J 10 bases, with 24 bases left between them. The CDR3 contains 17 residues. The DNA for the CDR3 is TGCGCCAGCAGCCCGCTGGTCCTAGACCCCGTGGCGTCACCCCTCCACTTT. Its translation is CASSPLVLDPVASPLHF.

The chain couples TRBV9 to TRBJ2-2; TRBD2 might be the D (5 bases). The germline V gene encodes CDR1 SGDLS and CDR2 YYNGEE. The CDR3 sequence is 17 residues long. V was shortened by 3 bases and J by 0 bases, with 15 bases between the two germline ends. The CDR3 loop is CASSAPRRGANTGELFF. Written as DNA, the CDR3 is TGTGCCAGCAGCGCCCCTCGTCGGGGAGCGAACACCGGGGAGCTGTTTTTT.